At least ten counts were recorded for the clone carrying this TCR beta chain. Each CDR3 protein is one row after TCRdb ran MiXCR on the RACE reads. The sample records fewer than 50,000 distinct CDR3 sequences, 3.5% to 4% being singletons. The CDR3 runs 13 residues. V was clipped by 6 bases and J by 12 bases, with 18 bases between them. CDR1 is SGHTA and CDR2 is FQGNSA in the germline V gene. The data belong to a study of human T cells and chemical hapten exposure. Sample time point: patch test 1, 2 weeks after DPC sensitization. Treatment meaning: therapeutic diphenylcyclopropenone sensitization with weekly scalp DPC. Unfractionated whole blood was the source of the extracted total RNA.

The material was whole blood, obtained in connection with sensitization to the hapten diphenylcyclopropenone (DPC). This chain links TRBV7-2 with TRBJ2-1; D is undetermined. The receptor comes from a man aged 50 or older with alopecia areata. Some clones in this sample may be carry-over from other donors' samples. Here the CDR3 reads CASRLDSPKGQFF. CDR3 bases: TGTGCCAGCAGATTGGATAGTCCGAAGGGGCAGTTCTTC. Based on the CDR3 plus reference TRBV7-2 and TRBJ2-1, the full variable domain is GAGVSQSPSNKVTEKGKDVELRCDPISGHTALYWYRQSLGQGLEFLIYFQGNSAPDKSGLPSDRFSAERTGGSVSTLTIQRTQQEDSAVYLCASRLDSPKGQFFGPGTRLTVL.